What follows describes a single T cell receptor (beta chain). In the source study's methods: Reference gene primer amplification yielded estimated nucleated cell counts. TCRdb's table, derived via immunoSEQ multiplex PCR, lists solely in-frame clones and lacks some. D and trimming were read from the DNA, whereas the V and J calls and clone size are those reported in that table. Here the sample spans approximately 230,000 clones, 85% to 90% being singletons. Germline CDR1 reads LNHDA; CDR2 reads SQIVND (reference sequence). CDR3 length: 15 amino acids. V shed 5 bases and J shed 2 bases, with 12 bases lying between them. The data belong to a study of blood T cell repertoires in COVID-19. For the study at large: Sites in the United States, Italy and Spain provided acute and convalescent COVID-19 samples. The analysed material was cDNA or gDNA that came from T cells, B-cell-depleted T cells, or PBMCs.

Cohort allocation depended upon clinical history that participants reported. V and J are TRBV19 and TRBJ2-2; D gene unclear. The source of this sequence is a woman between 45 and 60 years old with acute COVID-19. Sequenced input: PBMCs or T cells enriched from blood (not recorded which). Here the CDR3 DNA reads TGTGCCAGTAGTCGATTTAGCCCCAACACCGGGGAGCTGTTTTTT. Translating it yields CASSRFSPNTGELFF.